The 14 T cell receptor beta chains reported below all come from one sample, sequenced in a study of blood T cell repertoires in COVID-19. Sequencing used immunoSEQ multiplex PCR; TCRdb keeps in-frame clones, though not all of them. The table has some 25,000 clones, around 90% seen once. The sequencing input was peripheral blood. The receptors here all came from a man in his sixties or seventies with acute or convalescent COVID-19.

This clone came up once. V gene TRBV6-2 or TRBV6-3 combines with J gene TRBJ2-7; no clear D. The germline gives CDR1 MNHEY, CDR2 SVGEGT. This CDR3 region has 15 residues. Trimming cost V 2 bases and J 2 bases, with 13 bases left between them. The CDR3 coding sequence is TGTGCCAGCAGTTACAGCTCAGCGTCTCCCTACGAGCAGTACTTC. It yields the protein CASSYSSASPYEQYF.

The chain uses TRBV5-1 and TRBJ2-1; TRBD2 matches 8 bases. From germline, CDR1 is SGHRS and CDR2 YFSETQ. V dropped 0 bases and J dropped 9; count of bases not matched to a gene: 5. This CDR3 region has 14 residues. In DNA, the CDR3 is TGCGCCAGCAGCTTGGGGACTAGCCACGGTGAGCAGTTCTTC. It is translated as CASSLGTSHGEQFF. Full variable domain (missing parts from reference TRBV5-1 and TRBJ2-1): KAGVTQTPRYLIKTRGQQVTLSCSPISGHRSVSWYQQTPGQGLQFLFEYFSETQRNKGNFPGRFSGRQFSNSRSEMNVSTLELGDSALYLCASSLGTSHGEQFFGPGTRLTVL.

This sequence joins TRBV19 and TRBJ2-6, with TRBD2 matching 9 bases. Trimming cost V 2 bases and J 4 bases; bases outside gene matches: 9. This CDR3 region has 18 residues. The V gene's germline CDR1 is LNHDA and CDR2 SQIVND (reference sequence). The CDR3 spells CASSIISGSGAGANVLTF. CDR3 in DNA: TGTGCCAGTAGTATAATTAGCGGGAGTGGAGCGGGGGCCAACGTCCTGACTTTC.

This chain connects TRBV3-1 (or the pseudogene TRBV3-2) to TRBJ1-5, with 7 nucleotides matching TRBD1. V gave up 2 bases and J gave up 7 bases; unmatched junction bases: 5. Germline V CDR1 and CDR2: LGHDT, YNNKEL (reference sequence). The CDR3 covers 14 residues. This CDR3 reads CASSQRQGWQPQHF. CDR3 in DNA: TGTGCCAGCAGCCAACGACAGGGCTGGCAGCCCCAGCATTTT.

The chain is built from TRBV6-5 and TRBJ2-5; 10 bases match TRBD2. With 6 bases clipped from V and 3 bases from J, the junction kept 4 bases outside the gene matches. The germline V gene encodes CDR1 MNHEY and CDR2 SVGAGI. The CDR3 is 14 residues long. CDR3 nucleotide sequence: TGTGCCAGCAGCCGTCTAGCGGGAGAAGAGACCCAGTACTTC. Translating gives CASSRLAGEETQYF.

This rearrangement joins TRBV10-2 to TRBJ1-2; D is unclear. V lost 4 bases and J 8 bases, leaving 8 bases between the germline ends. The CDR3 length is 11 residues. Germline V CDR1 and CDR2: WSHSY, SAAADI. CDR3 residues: CASSVGEGYTF. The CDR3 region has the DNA TGCGCCAGCAGTGTTGGGGAGGGCTACACCTTC.

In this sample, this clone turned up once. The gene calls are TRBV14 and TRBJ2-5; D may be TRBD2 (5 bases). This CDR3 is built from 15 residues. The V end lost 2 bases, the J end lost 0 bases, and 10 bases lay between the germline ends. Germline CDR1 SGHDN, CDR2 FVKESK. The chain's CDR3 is CASSQMGDYQETQYF. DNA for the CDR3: TGTGCCAGCAGCCAAATGGGAGACTACCAAGAGACCCAGTACTTC.

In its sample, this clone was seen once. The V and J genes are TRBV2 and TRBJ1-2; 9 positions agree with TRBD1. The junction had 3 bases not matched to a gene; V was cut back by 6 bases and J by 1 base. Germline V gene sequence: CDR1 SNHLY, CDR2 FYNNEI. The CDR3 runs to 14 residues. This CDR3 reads CASSGQGINYGYTF. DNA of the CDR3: TGTGCCAGCAGCGGACAGGGGATTAACTATGGCTACACCTTC.

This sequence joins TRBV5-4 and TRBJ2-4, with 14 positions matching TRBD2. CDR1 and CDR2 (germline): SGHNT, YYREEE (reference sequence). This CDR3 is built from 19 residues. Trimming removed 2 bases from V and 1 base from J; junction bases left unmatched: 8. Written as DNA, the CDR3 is TGTGCCAGCAGCTTCTCGACTAGCGGGAGGGCCGGGGCCAAAAACATTCAGTACTTC. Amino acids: CASSFSTSGRAGAKNIQYF.

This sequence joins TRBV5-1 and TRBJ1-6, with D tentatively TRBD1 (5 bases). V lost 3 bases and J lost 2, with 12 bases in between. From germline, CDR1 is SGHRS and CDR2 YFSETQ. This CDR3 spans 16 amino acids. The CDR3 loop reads CASSSSQGAYNSPLHF. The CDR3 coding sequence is TGCGCCAGCAGCTCCTCTCAGGGTGCCTATAATTCACCCCTCCACTTT. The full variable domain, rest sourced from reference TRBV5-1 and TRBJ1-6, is KAGVTQTPRYLIKTRGQQVTLSCSPISGHRSVSWYQQTPGQGLQFLFEYFSETQRNKGNFPGRFSGRQFSNSRSEMNVSTLELGDSALYLCASSSSQGAYNSPLHFGNGTRLTVT.

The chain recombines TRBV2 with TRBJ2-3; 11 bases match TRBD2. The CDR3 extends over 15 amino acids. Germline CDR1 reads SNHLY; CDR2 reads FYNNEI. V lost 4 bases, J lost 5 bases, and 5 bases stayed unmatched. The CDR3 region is CASSGLAGRGDTQYF. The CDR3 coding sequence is TGTGCCAGCAGTGGACTAGCGGGGAGGGGAGATACGCAGTATTTT. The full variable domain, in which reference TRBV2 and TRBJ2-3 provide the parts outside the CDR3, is EPEVTQTPSHQVTQMGQEVILRCVPISNHLYFYWYRQILGQKVEFLVSFYNNEISEKSEIFDDQFSVERPDGSNFTLKIRSTKLEDSAMYFCASSGLAGRGDTQYFGPGTRLTVL.

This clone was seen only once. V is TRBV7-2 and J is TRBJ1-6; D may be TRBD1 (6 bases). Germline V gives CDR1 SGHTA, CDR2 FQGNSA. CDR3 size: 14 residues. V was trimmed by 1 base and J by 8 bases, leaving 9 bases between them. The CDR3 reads CASSLEGGDSPLHF. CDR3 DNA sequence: TGTGCCAGCAGCTTAGAAGGGGGAGATTCACCCCTCCACTTT.

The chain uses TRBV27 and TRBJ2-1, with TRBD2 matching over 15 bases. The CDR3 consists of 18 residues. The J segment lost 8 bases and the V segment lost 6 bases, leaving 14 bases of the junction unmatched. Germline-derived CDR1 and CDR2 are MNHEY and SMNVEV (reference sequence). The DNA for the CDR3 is TGTGCCAGCAGAAAGGGACTAGCGGGAGGCCCGCGGGGCGATGAGCAGTTCTTC. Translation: CASRKGLAGGPRGDEQFF.

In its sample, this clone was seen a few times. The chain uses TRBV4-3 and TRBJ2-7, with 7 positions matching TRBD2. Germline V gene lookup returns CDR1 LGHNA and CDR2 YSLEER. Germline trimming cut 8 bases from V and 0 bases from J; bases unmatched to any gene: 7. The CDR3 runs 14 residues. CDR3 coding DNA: TGCGCCAGCGGACCCTCGGGGGGCTCCTACGAGCAGTACTTC. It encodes CASGPSGGSYEQYF.